A single sample is the source of the 4 T cell receptor beta chains below, sequenced in a study of vaccination effects on CD4 cells after COVID-19. Their antigens are not known. Method: immunoSEQ multiplex PCR; TCRdb's copy keeps in-frame clones and lacks some. The sample lists 40,000 or so clones; approximately 72% were seen once. After more than 8 days in culture, the CD4+ T cells were isolated. Either the mRNA-1273 or the BNT162b2 vaccine was given to participants as two doses. The sample here was CD4+ T cells from PBMCs cultured without peptide, taken after COVID-19 vaccination. Receptor source: a human donor who received a COVID-19 vaccine.

This clone came up once. CDR3 nucleotides: TGTGCCAGCAGCTTACGAGGGGGCACTGAAGCTTTCTTT. Protein sequence: CASSLRGGTEAFF. The V and J genes are TRBV13 and TRBJ1-1, with D perhaps matching TRBD1 (6 bases). The length of the CDR3 is 13 residues. V shed 2 bases and J shed 4 bases, with 8 bases lying between them. Germline V gives CDR1 PRHDT, CDR2 FYEKMQ (reference sequence). The full variable domain, rest sourced from reference TRBV13 and TRBJ1-1, is AAGVIQSPRHLIKEKRETATLKCYPIPRHDTVYWYQQGPGQDPQFLISFYEKMQSDKGSIPDRFSAQQFSDYHSELNMSSLELGDSALYFCASSLRGGTEAFFGQGTRLTVV.

This chain links TRBV5-1 with TRBJ1-1; D is unclear. V lost 2 bases, J lost 2 bases, and 7 bases lay in between. The germline gives CDR1 SGHRS, CDR2 YFSETQ. The CDR3 has 13 residues. The CDR3: CASSFRVNTEAFF. The CDR3 bases are TGCGCCAGCAGCTTTCGGGTAAACACTGAAGCTTTCTTT.

The V call is TRBV30, the J call TRBJ1-1; TRBD1 might be the D (6 bases). From germline, CDR1 is GTSNPN and CDR2 SVGIG (reference sequence). Trimming shortened V by 5 bases and J by 1 base, and 17 bases separated the two germline ends. This CDR3 comprises 15 residues. This CDR3 is CAWALSGTRNTEAFF. DNA for the CDR3: TGTGCCTGGGCACTCTCCGGGACAAGGAACACTGAAGCTTTCTTT.

The chain links TRBV5-4 to TRBJ2-2; 8 bases agree with TRBD2. The trim removed 9 bases at V and 4 bases at J, leaving 11 bases unmatched. Germline V gene lookup returns CDR1 SGHNT and CDR2 YYREEE (reference sequence). The CDR3 totals 15 residues. The DNA of the CDR3 is TGTGCCACCAGGGTCGGGGGGGCAGGCACCGGGGAGCTGTTTTTT. Translation gives CATRVGGAGTGELFF.